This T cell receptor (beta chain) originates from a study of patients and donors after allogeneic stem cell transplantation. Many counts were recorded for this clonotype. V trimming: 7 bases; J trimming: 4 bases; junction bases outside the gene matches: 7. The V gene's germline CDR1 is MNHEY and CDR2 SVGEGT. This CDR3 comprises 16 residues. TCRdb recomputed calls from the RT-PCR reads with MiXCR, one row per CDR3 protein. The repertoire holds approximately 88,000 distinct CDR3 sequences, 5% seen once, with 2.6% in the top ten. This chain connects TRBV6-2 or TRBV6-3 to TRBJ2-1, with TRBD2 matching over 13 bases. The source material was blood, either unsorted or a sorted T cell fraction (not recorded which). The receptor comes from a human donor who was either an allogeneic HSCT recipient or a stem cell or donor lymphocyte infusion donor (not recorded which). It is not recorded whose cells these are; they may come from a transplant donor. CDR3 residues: CASKYPLAGGYNEQFF. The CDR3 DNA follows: TGTGCCAGCAAATACCCACTAGCGGGGGGGTACAATGAGCAGTTCTTC.